This passage covers 17 T cell receptor beta chains from one sample sequenced in a study of metastatic and nonmetastatic thyroid tumors. Patients were all untreated before their thyroid surgery. TCRdb re-called the PCR reads with MiXCR. Among roughly 5,300 clones listed, approximately 40% were seen once. Source material: adjacent normal tissue. These receptors all come from a female donor with papillary thyroid cancer or a benign thyroid nodule (not recorded which). Some clones in this sample may be carry-over from other donors' samples.

This clone showed up just a few times. The genes are TRBV19 and TRBJ2-1; maybe TRBD1 (7 bases). CDR3 length: 15 amino acids. The ends were cut back, 3 bases at V and 7 bases at J, with 16 bases in the middle. Germline CDR1 is LNHDA and CDR2 is SQIVND (reference sequence). CDR3 sequence reads: CASSIRRAGGNEQFF. CDR3 coding DNA: TGTGCCAGTAGTATCCGGAGGGCAGGGGGAAATGAGCAGTTCTTC.

The J gene is TRBJ1-2, the V gene TRBV11-2; TRBD1 might be the D (6 bases). CDR3 length equals 13 residues. The V gene's germline CDR1 is SGHAT and CDR2 FQNNGV. V was cut by 5 bases and J by 2 bases, with 9 bases left in between. CDR3 loop: CASSVGQNYGYTF. CDR3 nucleotides: TGTGCCAGCAGCGTAGGACAGAACTATGGCTACACCTTC.

The chain couples TRBV11-2 to TRBJ1-2; 9 bases line up with TRBD1. V was clipped by 2 bases and J by 6 bases; unmatched bases: 10. Per the germline V gene, CDR1 is SGHAT and CDR2 is FQNNGV. The CDR3 is 16 amino acids. CDR3 in amino acids: CASSLQRDRALHGYTF. For the CDR3, the DNA is TGTGCCAGCAGCTTACAACGGGACAGGGCGTTGCATGGCTACACCTTC.

This sequence joins TRBV7-2 and TRBJ2-5, with 8 bases identical to TRBD2. Germline CDR1 reads SGHTA; CDR2 reads FQGNSA. Unmatched junction bases numbered 7, after V lost 5 bases and J lost 5 bases. There are 14 residues in the CDR3. This CDR3 is CASSPPGGWETQYF. The CDR3 nucleotides are TGTGCCAGCAGCCCGCCGGGGGGGTGGGAGACCCAGTACTTC.

This clone qualifies as large. The CDR3 sequence: CASSPGGASGSYTQYF. DNA of the CDR3: TGTGCCAGCAGCCCCGGGGGGGCTAGCGGGAGTTATACGCAGTATTTT. The chain joins TRBV7-2 to TRBJ2-3; 10 positions agree with TRBD2. Germline V gene sequence: CDR1 SGHTA, CDR2 FQGNSA. This CDR3 has 16 amino acids. The trim removed 5 bases at V and 7 bases at J, leaving 12 bases unmatched.

The CDR3 bases are TGTGCCAGCAGTTACTCCCGTTTGGTGGATTCACCCCTCCACTTT. Residues: CASSYSRLVDSPLHF. This chain links TRBV6-2 or TRBV6-3 with TRBJ1-6; D uncertain. The germline V gene has CDR1 MNHEY and CDR2 SVGEGT. V was cut by 0 bases and J by 8 bases, with 11 bases left in between. The CDR3 covers 15 residues.

The sample holds a few counts of this clone. The chain uses TRBV11-1 and TRBJ2-7, with 12 bases matching TRBD2. Germline V gene data show CDR1 as SGHAT and CDR2 as FQDESV (reference sequence). Trimming took 1 base from V and 5 from J; bases not matched to a gene: 6. The CDR3 is made up of 16 amino acids. The CDR3 region has the DNA TGTGCCAGCAGCTTAGGACTAGCGGGAGATCTCGACGAGCAGTACTTC. Its protein product is CASSLGLAGDLDEQYF.

This clone was seen only a few times. The gene calls are TRBV6-1 and TRBJ2-7, with D maybe TRBD1 (6 bases). This CDR3 region has 14 residues. CDR1 is MNHNS and CDR2 is SASEGT in the germline V gene. V lost 7 bases to trimming and J lost 3 bases, with 16 bases between them. The CDR3 sequence: CASILSDRYYEQYF. The DNA of the CDR3 is TGTGCCAGCATTCTAAGCGACAGGTACTACGAGCAGTACTTC.

Of note for this clone: The conserved phenylalanine or tryptophan normally closing the CDR3 is absent here, so this likely arose from a read error. The chain is built from TRBV27 and TRBJ2-2; possibly TRBD2 for D (5 bases). Trimming took 5 bases from V and 1 from J, leaving 11 bases between them. The CDR3 covers 15 residues. Looked up from germline, CDR1 is MNHEY and CDR2 is SMNVEV (reference sequence). The CDR3, as DNA: TGTGCCAGCAGTGAATGGGAGCAGAACACCGGGGAGCTGTTTTGT. The encoded protein is CASSEWEQNTGELFC.

This clone is judged large. The chain is built from TRBV10-1 and TRBJ2-2; 12 positions agree with TRBD1. This CDR3 is built from 18 residues. Losses at the gene ends were 6 bases for V and 4 bases for J; bases not matched to a gene: 12. Germline values: CDR1 WNHNN, CDR2 SYGVQD (reference sequence). The CDR3 coding sequence is TGCGCCAGCAGCGCTGGGACAGGGGGCGGTATCAGCACCGGGGAGCTGTTTTTT. Amino acid sequence: CASSAGTGGGISTGELFF.

This clone was found a few times. The chain recombines TRBV6-1 with TRBJ2-3; TRBD2 matches 9 bases. The V segment lost 7 bases and the J segment 5 bases; nucleotides outside the gene matches: 4. There are 13 residues in the CDR3. Germline V gene lookup returns CDR1 MNHNS and CDR2 SASEGT. The CDR3 spells CASKGLAVDTQYF. CDR3 coding DNA: TGTGCCAGCAAGGGACTAGCTGTAGATACGCAGTATTTT.

The rearrangement uses TRBV5-1 and TRBJ2-1; 9 bases map to TRBD2. Germline CDR1 SGHRS, CDR2 YFSETQ. Trimming cost V 6 bases and J 4 bases; bases outside gene matches: 8. The length of the CDR3 is 15 residues. CDR3: CASTPAGGAYNEQFF. CDR3 in DNA: TGCGCCAGCACACCAGCGGGAGGAGCATACAATGAGCAGTTCTTC.

This clone has more than one count but fewer than ten. The chain couples TRBV2 to TRBJ1-5, with D possibly matching TRBD1 (5 bases). Germline-derived CDR1 and CDR2 are SNHLY and FYNNEI. CDR3 length: 13 residues. Trimming removed 8 bases from V and 3 bases from J, with 11 bases in between. For the CDR3, the DNA is TGTGCCAGCGAAGGGGACTTCAATCAGCCCCAGCATTTT. This sequence encodes CASEGDFNQPQHF.

The genes are TRBV5-1 and TRBJ2-2, with 11 bases fitting TRBD2. The CDR3 runs 14 residues. CDR1 and CDR2 (germline): SGHRS, YFSETQ. V trimming: 4 bases; J trimming: 7 bases; junction bases outside the gene matches: 3. The CDR3 is CASSGGTSGGELFF. CDR3 coding DNA: TGCGCCAGCAGCGGAGGGACTAGCGGCGGGGAGCTGTTTTTT.

This clone is labeled as large (0.1 to 1%). The V call is TRBV25-1, the J call TRBJ2-3, with TRBD1 as a possible D gene (6 bases). The CDR3 runs to 13 residues. Deletions cut 5 bases from V and 3 bases from J, with 9 bases between. CDR1 and CDR2 from the germline V gene are MGHDK and SYGVNS. The CDR3 sequence: CASSYRVTDTQYF. Written as DNA, the CDR3 is TGTGCCAGCAGTTACAGGGTAACAGATACGCAGTATTTT.

A note on this clone: Because it lacks the conserved phenylalanine or tryptophan at the end, this CDR3 is likely a read error. No DNA is shown, since the ends of the CDR3 on it are uncertain; the CDR3 is the one TCRdb lists. This chain links TRBV28 with TRBJ2-7. The V gene's germline CDR1 is MDHEN and CDR2 SYDVKM. Including both end residues, the CDR3 is 15 amino acids long. The CDR3 region is CASSSFIGESYEHYY.

The rearrangement joins TRBV12-5 to TRBJ1-2, with 10 bases aligning to TRBD1. The V and J ends lost 6 bases and 8 bases, in that order; junction bases with no gene match: 21. The CDR3 is 18 residues long. Germline V gene data show CDR1 as LGHNT and CDR2 as FRNRAP. CDR3 bases: TGTGCTAGTGGCCGCGAGAAGACAGGGGGCAGGACCTTCTTCGGCTACACCTTC. This sequence encodes CASGREKTGGRTFFGYTF.